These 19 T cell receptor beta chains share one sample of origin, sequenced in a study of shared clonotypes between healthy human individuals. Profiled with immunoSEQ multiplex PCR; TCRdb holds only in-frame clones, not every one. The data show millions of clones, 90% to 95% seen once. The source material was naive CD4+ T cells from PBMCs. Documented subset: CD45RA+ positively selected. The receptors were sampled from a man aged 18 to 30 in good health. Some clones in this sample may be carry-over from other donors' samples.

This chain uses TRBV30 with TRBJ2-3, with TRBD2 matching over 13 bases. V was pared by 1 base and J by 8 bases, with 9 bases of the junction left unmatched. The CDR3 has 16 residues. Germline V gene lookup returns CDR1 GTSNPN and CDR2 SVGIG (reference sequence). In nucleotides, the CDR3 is TGTGCCTGGAGTGGATGGGGACTAGCGGGACGCGGTACGCAGTATTTT. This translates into CAWSGWGLAGRGTQYF.

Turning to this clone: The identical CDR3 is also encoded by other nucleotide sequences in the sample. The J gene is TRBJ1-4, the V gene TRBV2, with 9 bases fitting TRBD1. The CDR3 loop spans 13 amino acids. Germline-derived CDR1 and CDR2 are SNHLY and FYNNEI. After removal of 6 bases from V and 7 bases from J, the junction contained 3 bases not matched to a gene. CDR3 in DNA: TGTGCCAGCAGCGGGACAGGGCGTGAAAAACTGTTTTTT. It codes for CASSGTGREKLFF. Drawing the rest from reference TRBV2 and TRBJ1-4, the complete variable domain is EPEVTQTPSHQVTQMGQEVILRCVPISNHLYFYWYRQILGQKVEFLVSFYNNEISEKSEIFDDQFSVERPDGSNFTLKIRSTKLEDSAMYFCASSGTGREKLFFGSGTQLSVL.

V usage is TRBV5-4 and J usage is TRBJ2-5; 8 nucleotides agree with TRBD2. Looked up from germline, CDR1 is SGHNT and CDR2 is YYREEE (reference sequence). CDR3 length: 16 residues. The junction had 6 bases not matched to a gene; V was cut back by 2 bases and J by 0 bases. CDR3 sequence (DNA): TGTGCCAGCAGCTTTATGACGGGAGGGAACCAAGAGACCCAGTACTTC. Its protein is CASSFMTGGNQETQYF.

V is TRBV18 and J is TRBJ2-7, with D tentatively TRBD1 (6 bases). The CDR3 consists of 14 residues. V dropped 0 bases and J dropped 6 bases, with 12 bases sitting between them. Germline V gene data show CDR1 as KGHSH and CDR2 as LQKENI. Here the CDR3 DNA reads TGTGCCAGCTCACCACCGAACAGGGCTCTCGAGCAGTACTTC. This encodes CASSPPNRALEQYF.

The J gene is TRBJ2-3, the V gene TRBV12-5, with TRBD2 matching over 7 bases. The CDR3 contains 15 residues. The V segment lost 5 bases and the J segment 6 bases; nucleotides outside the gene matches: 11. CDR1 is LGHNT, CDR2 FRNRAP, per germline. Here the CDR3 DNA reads TGTGCTAGTGGTGGGGGACTAACTAGAGGGGATACGCAGTATTTT. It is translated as CASGGGLTRGDTQYF.

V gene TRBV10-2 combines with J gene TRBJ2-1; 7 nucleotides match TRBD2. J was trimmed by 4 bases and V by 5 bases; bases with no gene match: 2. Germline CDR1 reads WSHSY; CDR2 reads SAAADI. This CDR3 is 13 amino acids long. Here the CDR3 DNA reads TGCGCCAGCAGTCCACTAGCGTACAATGAGCAGTTCTTC. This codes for CASSPLAYNEQFF.

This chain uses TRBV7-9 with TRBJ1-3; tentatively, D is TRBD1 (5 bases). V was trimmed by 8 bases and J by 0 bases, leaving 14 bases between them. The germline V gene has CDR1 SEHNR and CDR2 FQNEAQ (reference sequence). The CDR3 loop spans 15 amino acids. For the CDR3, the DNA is TGTGCCAGCGGAATGGCGGGACCCTCTGGAAACACCATATATTTT. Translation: CASGMAGPSGNTIYF.

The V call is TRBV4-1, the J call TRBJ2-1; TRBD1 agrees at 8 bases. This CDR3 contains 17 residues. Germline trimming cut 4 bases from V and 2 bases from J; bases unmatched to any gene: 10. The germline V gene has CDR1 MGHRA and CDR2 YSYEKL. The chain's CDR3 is CASSPLGTGRTYNEQFF. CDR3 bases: TGCGCCAGCAGCCCTCTCGGGACAGGTCGAACCTACAATGAGCAGTTCTTC.

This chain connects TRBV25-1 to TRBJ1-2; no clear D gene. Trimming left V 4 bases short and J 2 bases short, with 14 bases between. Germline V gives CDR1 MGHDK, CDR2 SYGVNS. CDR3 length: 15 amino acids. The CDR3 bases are TGTGCCAGCAGTGCTATTAAGGGTCCCAACTATGGCTACACCTTC. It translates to CASSAIKGPNYGYTF.

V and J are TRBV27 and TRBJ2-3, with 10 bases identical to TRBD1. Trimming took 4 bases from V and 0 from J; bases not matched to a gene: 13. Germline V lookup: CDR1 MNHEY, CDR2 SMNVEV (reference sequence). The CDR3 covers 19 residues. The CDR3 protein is CASSSRQGAQTYSTDTQYF. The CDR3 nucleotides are TGTGCCAGCAGTTCAAGACAGGGGGCCCAAACCTATAGCACAGATACGCAGTATTTT.

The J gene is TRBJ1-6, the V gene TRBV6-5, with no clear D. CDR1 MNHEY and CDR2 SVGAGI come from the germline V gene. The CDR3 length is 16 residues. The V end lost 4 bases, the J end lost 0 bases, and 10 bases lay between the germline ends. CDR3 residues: CASSSNPSSYNSPLHF. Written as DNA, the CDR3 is TGTGCCAGCAGTTCCAATCCTTCCTCCTATAATTCACCCCTCCACTTT.

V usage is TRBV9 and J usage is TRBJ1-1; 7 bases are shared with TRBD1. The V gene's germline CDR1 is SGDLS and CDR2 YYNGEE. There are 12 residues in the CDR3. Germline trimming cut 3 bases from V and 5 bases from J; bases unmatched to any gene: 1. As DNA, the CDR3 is TGTGCCAGCAGCGCGACAGGGACTGAAGCTTTCTTT. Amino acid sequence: CASSATGTEAFF. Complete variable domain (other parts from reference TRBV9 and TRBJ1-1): DSGVTQTPKHLITATGQRVTLRCSPRSGDLSVYWYQQSLDQGLQFLIQYYNGEERAKGNILERFSAQQFPDLHSELNLSSLELGDSALYFCASSATGTEAFFGQGTRLTVV.

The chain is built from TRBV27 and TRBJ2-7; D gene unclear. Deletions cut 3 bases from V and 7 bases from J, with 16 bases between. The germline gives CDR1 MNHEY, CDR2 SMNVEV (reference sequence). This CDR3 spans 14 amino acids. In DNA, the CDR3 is TGTGCCAGCAGTTTTAAACTGAATGTAAGGGAGCAGTACTTC. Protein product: CASSFKLNVREQYF.

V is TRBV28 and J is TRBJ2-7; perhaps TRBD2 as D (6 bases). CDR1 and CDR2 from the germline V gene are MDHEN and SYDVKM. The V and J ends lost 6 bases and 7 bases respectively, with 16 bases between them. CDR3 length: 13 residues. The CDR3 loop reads CASSGDFDGEQYF. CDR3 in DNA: TGTGCCAGCAGCGGGGACTTCGACGGGGAGCAGTACTTC.

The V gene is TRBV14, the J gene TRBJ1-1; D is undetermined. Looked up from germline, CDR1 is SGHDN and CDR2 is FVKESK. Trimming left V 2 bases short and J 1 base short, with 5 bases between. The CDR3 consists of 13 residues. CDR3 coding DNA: TGTGCCAGCAGCCAACAATGGAACACTGAAGCTTTCTTT. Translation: CASSQQWNTEAFF.

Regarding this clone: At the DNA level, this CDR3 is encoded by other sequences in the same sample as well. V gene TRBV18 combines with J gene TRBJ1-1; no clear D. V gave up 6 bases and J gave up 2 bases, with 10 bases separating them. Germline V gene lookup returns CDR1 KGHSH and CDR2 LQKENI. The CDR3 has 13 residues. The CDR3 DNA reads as TGTGCCAGCTCTCTCACAGAAAACACTGAAGCTTTCTTT. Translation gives CASSLTENTEAFF. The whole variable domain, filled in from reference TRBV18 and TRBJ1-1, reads NAGVMQNPRHLVRRRGQEARLRCSPMKGHSHVYWYRQLPEEGLKFMVYLQKENIIDESGMPKERFSAEFPKEGPSILRIQQVVRGDSAAYFCASSLTENTEAFFGQGTRLTVV.

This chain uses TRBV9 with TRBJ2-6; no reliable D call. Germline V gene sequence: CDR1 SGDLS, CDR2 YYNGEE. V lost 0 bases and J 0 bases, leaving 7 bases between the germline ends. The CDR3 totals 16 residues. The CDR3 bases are TGTGCCAGCAGCGTAGGTATCGGCTCTGGGGCCAACGTCCTGACTTTC. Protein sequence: CASSVGIGSGANVLTF.

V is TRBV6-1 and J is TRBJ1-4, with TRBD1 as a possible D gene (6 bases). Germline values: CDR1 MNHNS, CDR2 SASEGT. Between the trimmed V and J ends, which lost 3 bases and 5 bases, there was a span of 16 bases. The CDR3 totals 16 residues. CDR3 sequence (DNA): TGTGCCAGCAGTGACAGGGGTCGACTGCAGAATGAAAAACTGTTTTTT. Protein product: CASSDRGRLQNEKLFF.

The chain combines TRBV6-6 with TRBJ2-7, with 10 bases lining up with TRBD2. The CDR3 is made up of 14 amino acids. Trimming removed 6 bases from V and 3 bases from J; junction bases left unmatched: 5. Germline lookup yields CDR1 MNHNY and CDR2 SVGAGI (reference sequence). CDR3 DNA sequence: TGTGCCAGCAGCATAGCGGGAGGAATCTACGAGCAGTACTTC. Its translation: CASSIAGGIYEQYF.